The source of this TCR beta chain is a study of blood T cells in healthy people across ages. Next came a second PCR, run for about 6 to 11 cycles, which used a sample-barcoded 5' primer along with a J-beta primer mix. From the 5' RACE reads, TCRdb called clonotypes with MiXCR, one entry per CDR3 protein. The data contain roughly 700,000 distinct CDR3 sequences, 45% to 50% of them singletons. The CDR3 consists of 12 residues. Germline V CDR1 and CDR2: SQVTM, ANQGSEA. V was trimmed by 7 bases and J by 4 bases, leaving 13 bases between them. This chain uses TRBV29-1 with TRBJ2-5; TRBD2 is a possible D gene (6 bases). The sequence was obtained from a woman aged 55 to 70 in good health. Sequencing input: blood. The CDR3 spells CSADAGSETQYF. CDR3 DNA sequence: TGCAGCGCGGACGCGGGGTCAGAGACCCAGTACTTC.